The 22 T cell receptor beta chains below come from one sample, sequenced in a study of shared clonotypes between healthy human individuals. Method: immunoSEQ multiplex PCR; TCRdb's copy keeps in-frame clones and lacks some. The sample carries 2 million to 2.5 million clones, roughly 94% recorded once. What was sequenced was naive CD4+ T cells sorted from blood. Sample subset: CD45RA+ positively selected. These receptors were collected from a man aged 18 to 29 in good health.

This clone has only one observation. The identical CDR3 is also encoded by other nucleotide sequences in the sample. The rearrangement links TRBV20-1 to TRBJ2-5, with no clear D. Germline CDR1 DFQATT, CDR2 SNEGSKA (reference sequence). This CDR3 has 11 amino acids. Trimming pared 3 bases from V and 2 bases from J, leaving 4 bases between. The CDR3 sequence is CSARDQETQYF. The CDR3 nucleotides read TGCAGTGCTAGGGATCAAGAGACCCAGTACTTC.

As to this clone: This same CDR3 is encoded by further DNA sequences in the sample. The chain carries TRBV27 and TRBJ1-5, with a possible D match to TRBD1 (5 bases). The CDR3 covers 15 residues. CDR1 and CDR2 from the germline V gene are MNHEY and SMNVEV (reference sequence). V lost 3 bases and J lost 3, with 12 bases in between. The chain's CDR3 is CASSLGWGSNQPQHF. The CDR3 bases are TGTGCCAGCAGTTTGGGATGGGGCTCCAATCAGCCCCAGCATTTT.

The V and J genes are TRBV10-3 and TRBJ2-7, with 10 bases matching TRBD1. CDR3 size: 14 residues. Germline CDR1 ENHRY, CDR2 SYGVKD. The ends lost 10 bases at V and 4 bases at J; junction bases unmatched: 10. The CDR3 DNA follows: TGTGCCACCTCCGGGACAGGGGAGGAGTACGAGCAGTACTTC. Amino acids: CATSGTGEEYEQYF.

The rearrangement uses TRBV19 and TRBJ2-5, with D unclear. With 6 bases removed from V and 1 base from J, the gap between germline ends came to 15 bases. There are 15 residues in the CDR3. Germline-derived CDR1 and CDR2 are LNHDA and SQIVND (reference sequence). CDR3 DNA: TGTGCCAGTAGGACCTCCGAGGCTGCCCAAGAGACCCAGTACTTC. Translation gives CASRTSEAAQETQYF.

This clone was picked up one time. Different DNA sequences within this sample yield the same CDR3. The chain is built from TRBV5-1 and TRBJ1-1, with a possible D match to TRBD1 (5 bases). Trimming took off 0 bases at V and 4 bases at J, with 10 bases between the two ends. This CDR3 comprises 14 residues. Germline lookup yields CDR1 SGHRS and CDR2 YFSETQ. CDR3 sequence: CASSLERGGTEAFF. CDR3 DNA: TGCGCCAGCAGCTTGGAAAGGGGAGGCACTGAAGCTTTCTTT.

In regard to this clone: The same CDR3 also results from other DNA sequences found in this sample. This chain connects TRBV6-5 to TRBJ1-2, with 9 bases lining up with TRBD1. Germline assignment: CDR1 MNHEY and CDR2 SVGAGI. The CDR3 totals 14 residues. The junction had 1 base not matched to a gene; V was cut back by 2 bases and J by 3 bases. CDR3 amino acids: CASSYRDRDYGYTF. The CDR3 nucleotides are TGTGCCAGCAGTTACCGGGACAGGGACTATGGCTACACCTTC.

Remarks on this clone: Other nucleotide sequences from this sample produce the same CDR3. V and J are TRBV2 and TRBJ1-2, with D perhaps TRBD1 (6 bases). CDR1 is SNHLY, CDR2 FYNNEI, per germline. There are 12 residues in the CDR3. Trimming removed 6 bases at V and 9 bases at J, with 14 bases between. The CDR3 loop reads CASSEQGGRYTF. The CDR3, as DNA: TGTGCCAGCAGCGAACAGGGTGGGCGCTACACCTTC.

This chain joins TRBV6-1 and TRBJ2-7, with a tentative D call TRBD2 (5 bases). The V end was cut by 6 bases, the J end by 1 base, with 10 bases between. The CDR3 is made up of 13 amino acids. CDR1 is MNHNS, CDR2 SASEGT, per germline. The CDR3 bases are TGTGCCAGCAGGGAGGACGGATCCTACGAGCAGTACTTC. It is translated as CASREDGSYEQYF.

The CDR3 sequence is CASSRTGGSSYNEQFF. CDR3 DNA sequence: TGTGCCAGCAGCCGGACTGGAGGAAGCTCCTACAATGAGCAGTTCTTC. The chain recombines TRBV5-4 with TRBJ2-1, with D possibly TRBD2 on 5 matching bases. Germline CDR1 and CDR2: SGHNT and YYREEE (reference sequence). The CDR3 consists of 16 residues. V lost 4 bases, J lost 0 bases, and 14 bases lay in between.

The genes are TRBV5-1 and TRBJ2-1; D could derive from TRBD1 or TRBD2 (6 bases each). Per germline, CDR1 SGHRS and CDR2 YFSETQ. Deletions cut 7 bases from V and 8 bases from J, with 22 bases between. CDR3 length equals 15 residues. In DNA, the CDR3 is TGCGCCAGCCTATTTCTACCAGGGGAGGTCGATGAGCAGTTCTTC. Its protein is CASLFLPGEVDEQFF.

The chain combines TRBV5-5 with TRBJ1-2; a weak D match, TRBD1 (6 bases). V lost 4 bases and J lost 2, with 12 bases in between. The CDR3 has 14 amino acids. Germline V gene sequence: CDR1 SGHKS, CDR2 YYEKEE (reference sequence). The CDR3 sequence is CASSIRQANYGYTF. CDR3 in DNA: TGTGCCAGCAGCATCCGACAGGCGAACTATGGCTACACCTTC.

The count of this clone is one. V usage is TRBV6-1 and J usage is TRBJ2-3, with a possible D match to TRBD1 (6 bases). CDR3 length: 15 amino acids. CDR1 MNHNS and CDR2 SASEGT come from the germline V gene. The germline V and J ends were trimmed by 6 bases and 1 base, with 14 bases remaining between them. The CDR3 sequence is CASSPQGVGTDTQYF. Here the CDR3 DNA reads TGTGCCAGCAGCCCACAGGGTGTAGGCACAGATACGCAGTATTTT.

The chain couples TRBV27 to TRBJ2-6; D possibly matches TRBD1 or TRBD2 (5 bases each). Between the trimmed V and J ends, which lost 6 bases and 4 bases, there was a span of 10 bases. This CDR3 has 14 residues. Germline CDR1 MNHEY, CDR2 SMNVEV (reference sequence). The CDR3: CASSAGAGANVLTF. The CDR3 DNA sequence: TGTGCCAGCAGCGCCGGGGCCGGGGCCAACGTCCTGACTTTC.

The chain carries TRBV6-6 and TRBJ2-7; 8 positions agree with TRBD1. V trimming: 2 bases; J trimming: 1 base; junction bases outside the gene matches: 4. The CDR3 length is 15 residues. Germline V gives CDR1 MNHNY, CDR2 SVGAGI (reference sequence). CDR3 sequence: CASSYPGTGSYEQYF. CDR3 DNA sequence: TGTGCCAGCAGTTACCCCGGGACAGGATCCTACGAGCAGTACTTC.

The sample holds one count of this clone. V and J are TRBV2 and TRBJ2-5; D possibly corresponds to TRBD1 (5 bases). CDR3 length: 13 amino acids. CDR1 SNHLY and CDR2 FYNNEI come from the germline V gene. With 6 bases removed from V and 1 base from J, the gap between germline ends came to 9 bases. CDR3 DNA sequence: TGTGCCAGCAGAGGACACTCCCAAGAGACCCAGTACTTC. Protein: CASRGHSQETQYF.

A word on this clone: In the same sample, other DNA sequences code for this CDR3. This chain connects TRBV5-1 to TRBJ2-7; 12 bases are shared with TRBD1. V was pared by 3 bases and J by 0 bases, with 1 base of the junction left unmatched. Germline loops: CDR1 SGHRS, CDR2 YFSETQ. The CDR3 covers 15 residues. Here the CDR3 reads CASSSGQGASYEQYF. DNA for the CDR3: TGCGCCAGCAGCTCGGGACAGGGGGCCTCCTACGAGCAGTACTTC.

The chain links TRBV2 to TRBJ2-7; TRBD1 might be the D (5 bases). Germline-derived CDR1 and CDR2 are SNHLY and FYNNEI. This CDR3 has 14 amino acids. The V end was cut by 2 bases, the J end by 2 bases, with 10 bases between. The CDR3 DNA reads as TGTGCCAGCAGTGAATCGGCAGGGACCTACGAGCAGTACTTC. Translated, it gives CASSESAGTYEQYF.

This rearrangement joins TRBV10-3 to TRBJ1-2, with 8 bases lining up with TRBD1. After removal of 4 bases from V and 4 bases from J, the junction contained 5 bases not matched to a gene. Germline values: CDR1 ENHRY, CDR2 SYGVKD. The CDR3 extends over 14 amino acids. The CDR3 spells CAISGPGQGYGYTF. CDR3 bases: TGTGCCATCAGTGGTCCCGGACAGGGCTATGGCTACACCTTC.

The chain has TRBV5-1 and TRBJ2-2; D is possibly TRBD1 (6 bases). CDR3 size: 15 residues. The germline CDR1 and CDR2 sequences are SGHRS and YFSETQ. Trimming took off 3 bases at V and 3 bases at J, with 12 bases between the two ends. CDR3 bases: TGCGCCAGCAGCTCCCAGGGGAGCGACACCGGGGAGCTGTTTTTT. Protein product: CASSSQGSDTGELFF.

The chain couples TRBV6-5 to TRBJ2-3; a possible D gene is TRBD1 (6 bases). V was clipped by 5 bases and J by 6 bases, with 15 bases between them. CDR1 MNHEY and CDR2 SVGAGI come from the germline V gene. The CDR3 totals 14 residues. In DNA, the CDR3 is TGTGCCAGCAGTCGGTCCGGGACATTCGATACGCAGTATTTT. Translating gives CASSRSGTFDTQYF.

The chain joins TRBV9 to TRBJ2-2; the match to TRBD1 covers 8 bases. Germline assignment: CDR1 SGDLS and CDR2 YYNGEE. The CDR3 consists of 17 residues. Trimming removed 3 bases from V and 5 bases from J; junction bases left unmatched: 12. The CDR3 loop reads CASSERTATGVTGELFF. CDR3 nucleotides: TGTGCCAGCAGCGAGAGGACAGCGACAGGGGTGACCGGGGAGCTGTTTTTT.

The chain recombines TRBV28 with TRBJ2-2, with no clear D. The length of the CDR3 is 17 residues. From germline, CDR1 is MDHEN and CDR2 SYDVKM. The V gene lost 3 bases and the J gene lost 0 bases, with 14 bases spanning the gap. The CDR3 sequence: CASSFVFGRTNTGELFF. Here the CDR3 DNA reads TGTGCCAGCAGTTTTGTTTTTGGTCGAACGAACACCGGGGAGCTGTTTTTT.